Presented here are 4 T cell receptor beta chains from one specimen sequenced in a study of PD-L1 blockade in urothelial cancer (dated by TCRdb to 2016 to 2017). The library was obtained by the immunoSEQ multiplex PCR assay. TCRdb took over this immuneACCESS table, retaining in-frame rearrangements with V and J assigned. Such tables are incomplete; in checked studies, under half of the missing clones stem from an unresolved V gene, and the remainder is unexplained. The sample records under 70,000 clones, 85% to 90% of which are singletons. The ten largest clones add up to 15% to 18% of the sample. Sample time point, as interpreted from the label and publication: pretreatment peripheral blood. The source was PBMCs, collected around atezolizumab (anti-PD-L1) treatment. All receptors come from a man between 65 and 85 years old with urothelial cancer.

As regards this clone: The same CDR3 can be traced to other DNA sequences in this sample. V gene TRBV25-1 combines with J gene TRBJ1-2, with D maybe TRBD1 (6 bases). V was cut by 2 bases and J by 7 bases, with 14 bases left in between. Looked up from germline, CDR1 is MGHDK and CDR2 is SYGVNS. CDR3 length: 14 amino acids. The CDR3 DNA follows: TGTGCCAGCAGTGAACAGGGGCCGCTGAGTGGCTACACCTTC. This encodes CASSEQGPLSGYTF.

This clone turned up a few times. The chain employs TRBV4-2 and TRBJ1-2; D not certain. The CDR3 has 16 residues. CDR1 and CDR2 (germline): LGHNA, YNFKEQ. Trimming stripped 1 base from V and 4 bases from J, with 16 bases between. As DNA, the CDR3 is TGTGCCAGCAGCCAAGTAGAACTGATCACTACCTATGGCTACACCTTC. This gives the protein CASSQVELITTYGYTF.

The chain couples TRBV28 to TRBJ2-7; D is possibly TRBD2 (5 bases). Per the germline V gene, CDR1 is MDHEN and CDR2 is SYDVKM. The CDR3 totals 12 residues. Trimming left V 5 bases short and J 3 bases short, with 8 bases between. CDR3 nucleotides: TGTGCCAGCAGTCCCGACTACTACGAGCAGTACTTC. This codes for CASSPDYYEQYF.

The chain links TRBV7-9 to TRBJ2-5, with D unresolved. There are 14 residues in the CDR3. Germline V gene lookup returns CDR1 SEHNR and CDR2 FQNEAQ (reference sequence). The ends were cut back, 0 bases at V and 2 bases at J, with 7 bases in the middle. The chain's CDR3 is CASSLAKTQETQYF. The CDR3 nucleotides read TGTGCCAGCAGCTTAGCAAAAACTCAAGAGACCCAGTACTTC.